This T cell receptor beta chain derives from a study of shared clonotypes between healthy human individuals. Across the whole study: The plates for each donor numbered three CD4 naive, three CD4 memory, two CD8 naive and one CD8 memory. Notes on the study in general: Relative to clonotypes present in all four donors, those not shared had lower generation probabilities.

Genomic DNA belonging to each subset was distributed in equal measure over several immunoSEQ plates. TCRdb keeps only in-frame clones here, not all; method: immunoSEQ multiplex PCR. The sample holds 2,100,000 or so clones, almost 96% seen once. Germline CDR1 WNHNN, CDR2 SYGVQD (reference sequence). The CDR3 covers 11 residues. V was clipped by 5 bases and J by 11 bases, with 10 bases between them. This clone came up a few times. Its antigen remains unknown. Sequencing was done on a sample of naive CD4+ T cells sorted from blood. Regarding subset: CD45RA+ positively selected. The rearrangement uses TRBV10-1 and TRBJ2-1; D is unclear. This TCR was recovered from a man between 18 and 35 years old in good health. CDR3 coding DNA: TGCGCCAGCAGTCTAGGGATCCAGCAGTTCTTC. Encoded protein: CASSLGIQQFF.